This T cell receptor (beta chain) originates from a study of blood T cell repertoires in COVID-19. In the study overall: Both acute and convalescent COVID-19 samples were obtained from the United States, Italy and Spain. T cells, B-cell-depleted T cells, or PBMCs supplied cDNA or gDNA.

This CDR3 is built from 14 residues. Germline CDR1 and CDR2: SNHLY and FYNNEI. V trimming: 5 bases; J trimming: 5 bases; junction bases outside the gene matches: 9. This clone was picked up a small number of times. As handled by the study authors: By means of reference gene primer amplification, nucleated cell counts were estimated. Clones were sequenced by immunoSEQ multiplex PCR, and TCRdb holds only the in-frame ones, with some missing. Clonal size and the V and J genes are those of that table, whereas D and trimming came from the DNA. The profile shows tens of thousands of clones, over 60% of them singletons.

The receptor was isolated from a man aged 25 to 45 with COVID-19, enrolled during active disease. The J gene is TRBJ2-7, the V gene TRBV2; 7 nucleotides align to TRBD1. The sequenced sample was peripheral blood. The CDR3 sequence: CASSSTGWGHEQYF. The CDR3 nucleotides read TGTGCCAGCAGTTCGACAGGGTGGGGGCACGAGCAGTACTTC.